This entry lists 8 T cell receptor beta chains sequenced from one sample in a study of cytomegalovirus exposure and HLA in healthy donors. Vbeta (60) and Jbeta (13) primers were used in the PCR. This table comes from immunoSEQ multiplex PCR, and its TCRdb copy is limited to in-frame clones, with some not included. The top ten hold around 5% of the sample, which has 84,000 or so clones, around two thirds seen once. Source material: PBMCs. The source of these receptors is a woman aged 25 to 39 in good health and CMV-seropositive.

The chain joins TRBV19 to TRBJ1-3; D is unclear. Germline-derived CDR1 and CDR2 are LNHDA and SQIVND (reference sequence). V lost 8 bases and J lost 0, with 5 bases in between. The CDR3 consists of 12 residues. CDR3 sequence (DNA): TGTGCCAGTGCGCGCTCTGGAAACACCATATATTTT. It is translated as CASARSGNTIYF.

The chain joins TRBV7-2 to TRBJ2-5; 9 nucleotides match TRBD2. V lost 5 bases, J lost 5 bases, and 15 bases stayed unmatched. The CDR3 covers 17 residues. The germline V gene encodes CDR1 SGHTA and CDR2 FQGNSA. CDR3 protein: CASSVGVGGGALETQYF. As DNA, the CDR3 is TGTGCCAGCAGCGTAGGGGTCGGCGGGGGGGCCCTGGAGACCCAGTACTTC.

In this sample, this clone turned up a few times. The V and J genes are TRBV28 and TRBJ1-1; weak D call: TRBD1 (6 bases). This CDR3 is built from 15 residues. CDR1 and CDR2 (germline): MDHEN, SYDVKM. Between the trimmed V and J ends, which lost 3 bases and 1 base, there was a span of 12 bases. For the CDR3, the DNA is TGTGCCAGCAGTTTGAGGGGGGGTCCGAACACTGAAGCTTTCTTT. The encoded protein is CASSLRGGPNTEAFF.

The V call is TRBV14, the J call TRBJ2-2; 10 nucleotides agree with TRBD1. The CDR3 extends over 17 amino acids. V shed 2 bases, J shed 4 bases, and the junction held 7 bases outside the gene matches. Germline values: CDR1 SGHDN, CDR2 FVKESK. CDR3 DNA: TGTGCCAGCAGCCAATTCCCGGGACAGGGGCCCACCGGGGAGCTGTTTTTT. It specifies CASSQFPGQGPTGELFF.

The chain links TRBV10-3 to TRBJ2-5, with 11 bases lining up with TRBD2. Germline loops: CDR1 ENHRY, CDR2 SYGVKD. The CDR3 runs 17 residues. The V gene end was trimmed by 2 bases and the J gene end by 1 base; junction bases not matched to a gene: 6. The DNA for the CDR3 is TGTGCCATCAGTGAGCATACTAGCGGGGGATTCCAAGAGACCCAGTACTTC. Amino acids: CAISEHTSGGFQETQYF.

This clone was seen only a few times. The chain employs TRBV5-5 and TRBJ1-2; weak D call: TRBD1 (5 bases). CDR1 and CDR2 (germline): SGHKS, YYEKEE (reference sequence). Trimming took off 7 bases at V and 8 bases at J, with 15 bases between the two ends. This CDR3 region has 12 residues. This CDR3 reads CASGGTLEGYTF. The CDR3 coding sequence is TGTGCCAGCGGTGGGACTTTAGAGGGCTACACCTTC.

This clone was found a few times. The chain carries TRBV2 and TRBJ1-1, with TRBD1 as a possible D gene (5 bases). Germline lookup yields CDR1 SNHLY and CDR2 FYNNEI. Between the trimmed V and J ends, which lost 8 bases and 10 bases, there was a span of 17 bases. The CDR3 runs 12 residues. The CDR3: CASRDLSPGAFF. As DNA, the CDR3 is TGTGCCAGCCGGGACTTAAGCCCGGGAGCTTTCTTT. The whole variable domain, filled in from reference TRBV2 and TRBJ1-1, reads EPEVTQTPSHQVTQMGQEVILRCVPISNHLYFYWYRQILGQKVEFLVSFYNNEISEKSEIFDDQFSVERPDGSNFTLKIRSTKLEDSAMYFCASRDLSPGAFFGQGTRLTVV.

Only a few counts were recorded for this clone. The J gene is TRBJ1-2, the V gene TRBV7-9, with D possibly TRBD1 on 6 matching bases. Germline V lookup: CDR1 SEHNR, CDR2 FQNEAQ (reference sequence). The CDR3 contains 14 residues. The V and J ends lost 7 bases and 6 bases respectively, with 18 bases between them. The CDR3 DNA sequence: TGTGCCAGCACTAATCAGGGGTTGCAGGATGGCTACACCTTC. Translating gives CASTNQGLQDGYTF.